These 18 T cell receptor beta chains share one sample of origin, sequenced in a study of T-cell reconstitution after alpha-beta-depleted transplantation in children. During its preparation, the TCRbeta library received unique molecular identifiers. TCRdb reprocessed the PCR reads via MiXCR and lists one record per CDR3 protein. The sample has around 200,000 distinct CDR3 sequences; roughly 6.8% are singletons. The sequences come from PBMCs from the stem cell graft donor, collected from the stem cell graft. The receptors derive from a human donor who donated a stem cell graft to a child with Wiskott-Aldrich syndrome.

This clonotype has at least ten counts. This chain links TRBV14 with TRBJ2-3; TRBD1 matches 9 bases. The V gene's germline CDR1 is SGHDN and CDR2 FVKESK. The CDR3 consists of 17 residues. V lost 5 bases, J lost 2 bases, and 11 bases stayed unmatched. CDR3 protein: CASSFPGQGFSTDTQYF. The CDR3 DNA is TGTGCCAGCAGCTTCCCGGGACAGGGATTTTCCACAGATACGCAGTATTTT.

This clonotype has more than one count but fewer than ten. V gene TRBV7-9 combines with J gene TRBJ2-1; tentative D call: TRBD1 (6 bases). This CDR3 comprises 15 residues. In germline, CDR1 is SEHNR, CDR2 FQNEAQ (reference sequence). V was clipped by 1 base and J by 4 bases, with 11 bases between them. CDR3 protein: CASSLDTRGYNEQFF. The CDR3 nucleotides read TGTGCCAGCAGCTTAGACACGAGGGGGTACAATGAGCAGTTCTTC.

The gene calls are TRBV15 and TRBJ2-4; 9 nucleotides line up with TRBD2. J was trimmed by 0 bases and V by 5 bases; bases with no gene match: 8. The length of the CDR3 is 17 residues. Germline V CDR1 and CDR2: LNHNV, YYDKDF (reference sequence). The CDR3 sequence: CATSLNPSGIAKNIQYF. The CDR3 DNA is TGTGCCACCAGCCTTAACCCTAGCGGGATAGCCAAAAACATTCAGTACTTC.

The table lists this clonotype with many counts. The V call is TRBV11-2, the J call TRBJ1-2; D is undetermined. The germline V gene encodes CDR1 SGHAT and CDR2 FQNNGV. The V end was cut by 3 bases, the J end by 6 bases, with 14 bases between. The CDR3 sequence is 14 residues long. CDR3 nucleotides: TGTGCCAGCAGCTTGAGCCAGGCGGATCATGGCTACACCTTC. It codes for CASSLSQADHGYTF.

This clonotype was counted at least ten times. The rearrangement joins TRBV6-5 to TRBJ1-5; 8 nucleotides line up with TRBD1. Germline loops: CDR1 MNHEY, CDR2 SVGAGI. V lost 3 bases, J lost 5 bases, and 12 bases stayed unmatched. This CDR3 region has 17 residues. As DNA, the CDR3 is TGTGCCAGCAGTTATCAACCTGACAGGGGTAATGATCAGCCCCAGCATTTT. It specifies CASSYQPDRGNDQPQHF.

This clonotype has at least ten counts. The rearrangement joins TRBV7-9 to TRBJ2-5; tentatively, D is TRBD1 (5 bases). CDR1 and CDR2 from the germline V gene are SEHNR and FQNEAQ (reference sequence). The CDR3 loop spans 12 amino acids. The V gene lost 11 bases and the J gene lost 4 bases, with 14 bases spanning the gap. The CDR3 region has the DNA TGTGCCCAAGGGGATTGGGTAGAGACCCAGTACTTC. Translated: CAQGDWVETQYF.

This clonotype was seen repeatedly, ten times or more. CDR3 sequence reads: CASGDRRGLPLRSPNYGYTF. The CDR3 coding sequence is TGTGCCAGCGGCGATAGGAGGGGGCTGCCCTTAAGAAGTCCAAACTATGGCTACACCTTC. The gene calls are TRBV6-4 and TRBJ1-2, with 7 bases matching TRBD1. CDR1 is MRHNA and CDR2 is SNTAGT in the germline V gene. V trimming: 8 bases; J trimming: 2 bases; junction bases outside the gene matches: 26. CDR3 length: 20 amino acids.

This clonotype was seen ten or more times. V is TRBV6-1 and J is TRBJ2-7, with a tentative D call TRBD1 (5 bases). The CDR3 runs 17 residues. The germline CDR1 and CDR2 sequences are MNHNS and SASEGT. V gave up 5 bases and J gave up 3 bases, with 23 bases separating them. In nucleotides, the CDR3 is TGTGCCAGCAGTCCCCAAGGGTCAGGGATCACCTTCTACGAGCAGTACTTC. Translation gives CASSPQGSGITFYEQYF.

The chain combines TRBV13 with TRBJ2-7; TRBD1 might be the D (6 bases). Germline V CDR1 and CDR2: PRHDT, FYEKMQ (reference sequence). Trimming cost V 5 bases and J 5 bases, with 19 bases left between them. The CDR3 totals 15 residues. The CDR3 is CASSLVPSGGHEQYF. The CDR3 nucleotides are TGTGCCAGCAGCCTCGTTCCCAGTGGGGGCCACGAGCAGTACTTC.

This clonotype was counted many times. This chain uses TRBV7-9 with TRBJ2-1, with a possible D match to TRBD1 (5 bases). Germline V gives CDR1 SEHNR, CDR2 FQNEAQ (reference sequence). This CDR3 spans 12 amino acids. The V end was cut by 5 bases, the J end by 7 bases, with 9 bases between. The CDR3 loop is CASSRQGNEQFF. CDR3 nucleotide sequence: TGTGCCAGCAGCCGGCAGGGAAATGAGCAGTTCTTC.

This clonotype showed up many times. J is TRBJ2-1 and V is TRBV6-1, with no clear D. Germline V gene sequence: CDR1 MNHNS, CDR2 SASEGT. Trimming took 8 bases from V and 8 from J, leaving 19 bases between them. This CDR3 region has 14 residues. CDR3: CASEEGWGSHEQFF. In DNA form, the CDR3 reads TGTGCCAGCGAGGAAGGCTGGGGTTCGCATGAGCAGTTCTTC.

This clonotype was seen ten or more times. J is TRBJ2-2 and V is TRBV5-5; no clear D gene. CDR1 is SGHKS and CDR2 is YYEKEE in the germline V gene (reference sequence). The CDR3 is 12 amino acids. V shed 4 bases and J shed 6 bases, with 7 bases lying between them. The CDR3 spells CASSNLPGELFF. Here the CDR3 DNA reads TGTGCCAGCAGCAACCTGCCCGGGGAGCTGTTTTTT. The full variable domain, completed using reference TRBV5-5 and TRBJ2-2, is DAGVTQSPTHLIKTRGQQVTLRCSPISGHKSVSWYQQVLGQGPQFIFQYYEKEERGRGNFPDRFSARQFPNYSSELNVNALLLGDSALYLCASSNLPGELFFGEGSRLTVL.

This clonotype was found many times. The chain joins TRBV5-6 to TRBJ2-5; D is perhaps TRBD2 (6 bases). Deletions cut 4 bases from V and 1 base from J, with 14 bases between. This CDR3 has 15 residues. From germline, CDR1 is SGHDT and CDR2 YYEEEE. In nucleotides, the CDR3 is TGTGCCAGCAGCCCCCTAGCGATACCCCAAGAGACCCAGTACTTC. It yields the protein CASSPLAIPQETQYF. Full variable domain (outside the CDR3, taken from reference TRBV5-6 and TRBJ2-5): DAGVTQSPTHLIKTRGQQVTLRCSPKSGHDTVSWYQQALGQGPQFIFQYYEEEERQRGNFPDRFSGHQFPNYSSELNVNALLLGDSALYLCASSPLAIPQETQYFGPGTRLLVL.

Many counts were recorded for this clonotype. The gene calls are TRBV12-3 or TRBV12-4 and TRBJ2-1; no clear D. The CDR3 covers 14 residues. Trimming stripped 8 bases from V and 9 bases from J, with 20 bases between. The CDR3 DNA reads TGTGCCAGCTTCTCCAACCCCCGGGTCAGTGAGCAGTTCTTC. Amino acid sequence: CASFSNPRVSEQFF.

The CDR3 reads CASSLLGTYSHTGELFF. The CDR3 DNA reads as TGTGCCAGCAGCCTCCTGGGGACCTACTCCCACACCGGGGAGCTGTTTTTT. This chain links TRBV7-9 with TRBJ2-2; D tentatively fits TRBD1 or TRBD2 (5 bases each). V was clipped by 5 bases and J by 3 bases, with 19 bases between them. Germline CDR1 is SEHNR and CDR2 is FQNEAQ (reference sequence). The CDR3 has 17 amino acids.

This clonotype was found many times. The CDR3 spells CATSREYRDSTGELFF. DNA for the CDR3: TGTGCCACCAGCAGAGAATACCGGGACAGCACCGGGGAGCTGTTTTTT. This rearrangement joins TRBV15 to TRBJ2-2; 7 bases map to TRBD1. The CDR3 totals 16 residues. With 0 bases clipped from V and 4 bases from J, the junction kept 5 bases outside the gene matches. Germline values: CDR1 LNHNV, CDR2 YYDKDF (reference sequence).

This clonotype has a count of ten or more. The V and J genes are TRBV12-3 or TRBV12-4 and TRBJ2-1; 7 bases agree with TRBD1. CDR3 length equals 15 residues. V lost 6 bases to trimming and J lost 7 bases; unmatched junction nucleotides: 12. The CDR3 spells CASSRDDRVRNEQFF. CDR3 DNA: TGTGCCAGCAGCCGAGACGACAGGGTACGGAATGAGCAGTTCTTC.

This clonotype was recorded at least ten times. The V gene is TRBV6-1, the J gene TRBJ2-3; no clear D gene. This CDR3 region has 15 residues. Looked up from germline, CDR1 is MNHNS and CDR2 is SASEGT. Trimming pared 1 base from V and 0 bases from J, leaving 8 bases between. Written as DNA, the CDR3 is TGTGCCAGCAGTGAAGGTTTCGGTAGCACAGATACGCAGTATTTT. Its translation: CASSEGFGSTDTQYF.